This T cell receptor beta chain emerged from a study of shared clonotypes between healthy human individuals. Overall study results and limits: Generally, naive subsets came out with larger estimated richness than memory subsets.

On this clone itself: The antigen is not known.

V was trimmed by 6 bases and J by 4 bases, leaving 12 bases between them. CDR1 is SQVTM, CDR2 ANQGSEA, per germline. CDR3 length: 13 residues. At the deep level, the assay was run. Using immunoSEQ multiplex PCR, the repertoire was profiled, and TCRdb retains in-frame clones only, with some absent. The sample contains about 680,000 clones, around four fifths of which appear only once. The genes are TRBV29-1 and TRBJ2-2; no clear D gene. The sample taken for sequencing was memory CD4+ T cells sorted from blood. Subset of the sample: CD45RA-negative fraction. The receptor was isolated from a woman in her thirties in good health. The CDR3 nucleotides read TGCAGCGTCACTACCTTTGGCACCGGGGAGCTGTTTTTT. It translates to CSVTTFGTGELFF.